This T cell receptor (beta chain) was obtained from a study of T cell repertoires in cytomegalovirus infection. Study-level background: Both CMV infection and a matching HLA type were indicated by public TCR beta signatures. Regarding the study as a whole: Individuals carrying CMV plus the relevant HLA were identified by cumulative frequency of public TCR beta families.

TCRdb recomputed calls from the reads with MiXCR, one row per CDR3 protein. The sample holds about 770,000 distinct CDR3 sequences, about 27% seen once. V lost 0 bases and J 2 bases, leaving 16 bases between the germline ends. The germline gives CDR1 SNHLY, CDR2 FYNNEI. The length of the CDR3 is 18 residues. About this clonotype: Its specificity is unknown.

Material: cultured CD8+ T cells from PBMCs, obtained from culture after CMV antigen stimulation. This chain joins TRBV2 and TRBJ2-2; tentatively, D is TRBD2 (5 bases). The sequence was obtained from a human donor in good health (CMV status not recorded). Some clones in this sample may be carry-over from other donors' samples. CDR3 region: CASSEALLRGRNTGELFF. CDR3 DNA: TGTGCCAGCAGTGAAGCGCTTCTGAGAGGGCGTAACACCGGGGAGCTGTTTTTT.